This TCR beta chain appears in the sequencing data of a study of CD4 T cells in relation to SARS-CoV-2 and coronaviruses. Turning to the study itself: Negative control cultures got HIV-1 Nef peptides or no peptide.

The germline V gene has CDR1 SGHTA and CDR2 FQGNSA. The CDR3 contains 14 residues. With V trimmed by 7 bases and J by 3 bases, 7 bases remained unmatched. The unexposed donors gave CD4+ T cells in about 2010-2019, prior to COVID-19. Isolation of CD4+ T cells took place after around 11 days in culture. Cultures held two million PBMCs per well with roughly 10 IU/ml IL-2. Remarks on this clone: The target antigen is unknown.

Method: immunoSEQ multiplex PCR; TCRdb's copy keeps in-frame clones and lacks some. The sample has approximately 30,000 clones, 74% seen once. Sample: CD4+ T cells from PBMCs, cultured in vitro. The genes are TRBV7-2 and TRBJ2-7, with 9 bases that match TRBD2. The receptor comes from a human donor in good health. The CDR3 region is CASNPAGGIYEQYF. Written as DNA, the CDR3 is TGTGCCAGCAACCCAGCGGGGGGCATCTACGAGCAGTACTTC.